One and the same sample provided the 17 T cell receptor beta chains below, sequenced in a study of blood T cell repertoires in COVID-19. Some clones are missing from TCRdb's copy, which holds only in-frame ones; the method was immunoSEQ multiplex PCR. Of some 410,000 clones in the sample, roughly 90% were seen once. The material sequenced was PBMCs or T cells enriched from blood (not recorded which). Source of these receptors: a woman aged 25 to 39 with acute COVID-19.

The chain recombines TRBV19 with TRBJ2-7; tentative D call: TRBD2 (6 bases). Germline values: CDR1 LNHDA, CDR2 SQIVND (reference sequence). Trimming cost V 1 base and J 5 bases, with 6 bases left between them. CDR3 length equals 12 residues. The CDR3 DNA is TGTGCCAGTAGTATAGGCGGGGACGAGCAGTACTTC. It codes for CASSIGGDEQYF.

The chain carries TRBV5-6 and TRBJ1-4, with TRBD1 matching over 7 bases. The CDR3 is 14 amino acids. V lost 5 bases to trimming and J lost 6 bases; unmatched junction nucleotides: 7. CDR1 and CDR2 (germline): SGHDT, YYEEEE. The CDR3 loop reads CASSTTGSDEKLFF. CDR3 coding DNA: TGTGCCAGCAGTACGACAGGGTCGGATGAAAAACTGTTTTTT.

This chain joins TRBV19 and TRBJ1-5; the match to TRBD1 covers 9 bases. The CDR3 runs 18 residues. Germline CDR1 and CDR2: LNHDA and SQIVND (reference sequence). J gave up 4 bases and V 6 bases, and 16 bases lay outside the gene matches. The CDR3 here is CASRGPGQGVRLNQPQHF. The CDR3 DNA reads as TGTGCCAGTAGGGGACCGGGACAGGGTGTTCGATTGAATCAGCCCCAGCATTTT.

Comment on this clone: The same CDR3 also results from other DNA sequences found in this sample. The CDR3 DNA sequence: TGCGCCAGCAGCGTGACAGGGATGAACACTGAAGCTTTCTTT. Translating gives CASSVTGMNTEAFF. This chain joins TRBV5-1 and TRBJ1-1; TRBD1 matches 7 bases. This CDR3 comprises 14 residues. The junction had 3 bases not matched to a gene; V was cut back by 4 bases and J by 0 bases. Germline V gene sequence: CDR1 SGHRS, CDR2 YFSETQ.

A remark on this clone: A junction end diverges from the germline sequence, so it may reflect a read error. V usage is TRBV7-3 and J usage is TRBJ2-7, with 12 bases aligning to TRBD1. This CDR3 spans 15 amino acids. Germline assignment: CDR1 SGHTA and CDR2 FQGTGA. CDR3 sequence: CASSVGTGGSHEQYF. DNA of the CDR3: TGTGCCAGCAGCGTCGGGACAGGGGGCTCCCACGAGCAGTACTTC.

CDR3 amino acids: CASSLSGSYEQYF. DNA for the CDR3: TGTGCCAGCAGCTTAAGCGGATCCTACGAGCAGTACTTC. V and J are TRBV7-2 and TRBJ2-7, with D perhaps TRBD2 (5 bases). Trimming shortened V by 2 bases and J by 1 base, and 6 bases separated the two germline ends. Germline CDR1 is SGHTA and CDR2 is FQGNSA. The CDR3 has 13 amino acids.

The V and J genes are TRBV3-1 (or the pseudogene TRBV3-2) and TRBJ2-2; TRBD1 agrees at 7 bases. Germline CDR1 and CDR2: LGHDT and YNNKEL (reference sequence). The CDR3 spans 14 residues. V shed 6 bases and J 5 bases; nucleotides not matched to a gene: 6. The CDR3 nucleotides are TGTGCCAGCAGTAAGCAGGGGGATACCGGGGAGCTGTTTTTT. It is translated as CASSKQGDTGELFF.

This clone appeared a few times. V gene TRBV7-8 combines with J gene TRBJ2-7; D remains ambiguous. Germline V gene data show CDR1 as SGHVS and CDR2 as FQNEAQ. Trimming removed 5 bases from V and 4 bases from J, with 6 bases in between. The CDR3 length is 11 residues. The CDR3 sequence: CASSPSYEQYF. The DNA of the CDR3 is TGTGCCAGCAGCCCGTCGTACGAGCAGTACTTC.

This chain connects TRBV24-1 to TRBJ1-1; D is perhaps TRBD1 (6 bases). The CDR3 extends over 15 amino acids. The germline V gene encodes CDR1 KGHDR and CDR2 SFDVKD. Deletions cut 3 bases from V and 1 base from J, with 11 bases between. CDR3 residues: CATSDTPGQNTEAFF. In DNA, the CDR3 is TGTGCCACCAGTGATACCCCGGGACAGAACACTGAAGCTTTCTTT.

The J gene is TRBJ1-2, the V gene TRBV19; the match to TRBD1 covers 8 bases. Germline V CDR1 and CDR2: LNHDA, SQIVND (reference sequence). The CDR3 loop spans 13 amino acids. J gave up 7 bases and V 7 bases, and 8 bases lay outside the gene matches. This CDR3 reads CASTETGAGGYTF. The CDR3 DNA reads as TGTGCCAGTACCGAGACAGGGGCAGGTGGCTACACCTTC.

The chain employs TRBV24-1 and TRBJ2-2; D remains unclear. The V gene lost 3 bases and the J gene lost 8 bases, with 15 bases spanning the gap. Germline V lookup: CDR1 KGHDR, CDR2 SFDVKD. The CDR3 contains 15 residues. CDR3 coding DNA: TGTGCCACCAGTGATCGCCGCGGCCACTTAGGGGAGCTGTTTTTT. This gives the protein CATSDRRGHLGELFF.

The chain recombines TRBV21-1 with TRBJ1-2; TRBD1 reflects the table's D call only, with no check against the DNA. TRBV21-1 represents a pseudogene. The CDR3 is 15 residues long. CDR3 in amino acids: CASSKVGTRGYGYTF. The DNA of the CDR3 is TGTGCCAGCAGCAAAGTCGGGACAAGGGGCTATGGCTACACCTTC.

As to this clone: Other DNA variants within this sample encode the same CDR3. The rearrangement joins TRBV18 to TRBJ2-3, with D perhaps matching TRBD1 (6 bases). Trimming removed 1 base from V and 3 bases from J, with 11 bases in between. There are 15 residues in the CDR3. The germline V gene has CDR1 KGHSH and CDR2 LQKENI. The CDR3 sequence is CASSPRAGETDTQYF. The CDR3 DNA is TGTGCCAGCTCACCACGGGCAGGGGAGACAGATACGCAGTATTTT. The full variable domain, in which reference TRBV18 and TRBJ2-3 provide the parts outside the CDR3, is NAGVMQNPRHLVRRRGQEARLRCSPMKGHSHVYWYRQLPEEGLKFMVYLQKENIIDESGMPKERFSAEFPKEGPSILRIQQVVRGDSAAYFCASSPRAGETDTQYFGPGTRLTVL.

The V and J genes are TRBV4-2 and TRBJ1-2, with D unresolved. Germline CDR1 and CDR2: LGHNA and YNFKEQ. With 4 bases removed from V and 3 bases from J, the gap between germline ends came to 9 bases. The CDR3 consists of 13 residues. The CDR3 coding sequence is TGTGCCAGCAGCCCCGGGAGGGACTATGGCTACACCTTC. Its translation: CASSPGRDYGYTF.

With regard to this clone: Other nucleotide sequences from this sample produce the same CDR3. The gene calls are TRBV27 and TRBJ1-2; the D gene is possibly TRBD1 (5 bases). Germline V CDR1 and CDR2: MNHEY, SMNVEV (reference sequence). The V gene lost 3 bases and the J gene lost 2 bases, with 7 bases spanning the gap. CDR3 size: 13 residues. CDR3 region: CASSFAGNYGYTF. The CDR3 coding sequence is TGTGCCAGCAGTTTTGCAGGGAACTATGGCTACACCTTC.

V usage is TRBV18 and J usage is TRBJ1-2, with D unresolved. Germline V lookup: CDR1 KGHSH, CDR2 LQKENI. Trimming pared 5 bases from V and 1 base from J, leaving 11 bases between. This CDR3 comprises 14 residues. CDR3 coding DNA: TGTGCCAGCTCAGCGGGCTTTGATAACTATGGCTACACCTTC. It translates to CASSAGFDNYGYTF. Based on the CDR3 plus reference TRBV18 and TRBJ1-2, the full variable domain is NAGVMQNPRHLVRRRGQEARLRCSPMKGHSHVYWYRQLPEEGLKFMVYLQKENIIDESGMPKERFSAEFPKEGPSILRIQQVVRGDSAAYFCASSAGFDNYGYTFGSGTRLTVV.

The chain couples TRBV3-1 (or the pseudogene TRBV3-2) to TRBJ1-2; a possible D gene is TRBD1 (6 bases). CDR1 LGHDT and CDR2 YNNKEL come from the germline V gene (reference sequence). V was clipped by 7 bases and J by 0 bases, with 15 bases between them. This CDR3 spans 15 amino acids. Here the CDR3 reads CASNPNRVANYGYTF. The CDR3 DNA reads TGTGCCAGCAACCCAAACAGGGTAGCTAACTATGGCTACACCTTC.